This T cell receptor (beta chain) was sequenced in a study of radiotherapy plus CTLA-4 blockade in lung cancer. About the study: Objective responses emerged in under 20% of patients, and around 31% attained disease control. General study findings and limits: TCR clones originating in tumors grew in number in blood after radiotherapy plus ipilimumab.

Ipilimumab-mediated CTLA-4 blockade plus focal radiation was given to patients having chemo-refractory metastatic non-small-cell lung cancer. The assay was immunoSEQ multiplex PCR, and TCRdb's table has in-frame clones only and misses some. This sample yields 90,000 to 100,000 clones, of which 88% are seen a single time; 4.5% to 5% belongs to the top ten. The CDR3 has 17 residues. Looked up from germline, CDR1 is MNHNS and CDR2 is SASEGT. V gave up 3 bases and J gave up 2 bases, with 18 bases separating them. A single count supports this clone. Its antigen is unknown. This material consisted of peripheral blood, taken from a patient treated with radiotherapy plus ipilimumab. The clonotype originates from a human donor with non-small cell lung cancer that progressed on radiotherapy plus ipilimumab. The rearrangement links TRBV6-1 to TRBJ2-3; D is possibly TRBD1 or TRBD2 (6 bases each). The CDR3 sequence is CASSEAVGGPFTDTQYF. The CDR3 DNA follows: TGTGCCAGCAGTGAGGCTGTCGGGGGCCCCTTCACAGATACGCAGTATTTT.